Presented here are 3 T cell receptor beta chains from one specimen sequenced in a study of blood T cell repertoires in COVID-19. Only in-frame clones appear in the TCRdb table, and some are missing; sequencing was by immunoSEQ multiplex PCR. This table has around 270,000 clones, around 89% appearing once. Sequencing was done on a sample of peripheral blood. Receptors originate from a man aged 35-49 years with acute or convalescent COVID-19.

This rearrangement joins TRBV7-8 to TRBJ2-1, with D possibly TRBD2 on 5 matching bases. This CDR3 has 15 amino acids. V was cut by 1 base and J by 6 bases, with 13 bases left in between. Germline lookup yields CDR1 SGHVS and CDR2 FQNEAQ. The CDR3 loop reads CASSLERARGNEQFF. The CDR3 region has the DNA TGTGCCAGCAGCTTAGAGCGCGCCCGGGGCAATGAGCAGTTCTTC.

This chain joins TRBV5-4 and TRBJ1-1; 8 bases are a match to TRBD1. This CDR3 comprises 15 residues. Germline loops: CDR1 SGHNT, CDR2 YYREEE (reference sequence). With V trimmed by 4 bases and J by 1 base, 6 bases remained unmatched. CDR3 DNA sequence: TGTGCCAGCAGCCTTACCGGGACAGGGAACACTGAAGCTTTCTTT. As protein: CASSLTGTGNTEAFF.

The V and J genes are TRBV5-6 and TRBJ1-1, with D unresolved. Looked up from germline, CDR1 is SGHDT and CDR2 is YYEEEE. The V end was cut by 0 bases, the J end by 8 bases, with 11 bases between. The CDR3 consists of 13 residues. The CDR3 region is CASSLVFEEEAFF. The DNA for the CDR3 is TGTGCCAGCAGCTTGGTTTTTGAGGAGGAAGCTTTCTTT.